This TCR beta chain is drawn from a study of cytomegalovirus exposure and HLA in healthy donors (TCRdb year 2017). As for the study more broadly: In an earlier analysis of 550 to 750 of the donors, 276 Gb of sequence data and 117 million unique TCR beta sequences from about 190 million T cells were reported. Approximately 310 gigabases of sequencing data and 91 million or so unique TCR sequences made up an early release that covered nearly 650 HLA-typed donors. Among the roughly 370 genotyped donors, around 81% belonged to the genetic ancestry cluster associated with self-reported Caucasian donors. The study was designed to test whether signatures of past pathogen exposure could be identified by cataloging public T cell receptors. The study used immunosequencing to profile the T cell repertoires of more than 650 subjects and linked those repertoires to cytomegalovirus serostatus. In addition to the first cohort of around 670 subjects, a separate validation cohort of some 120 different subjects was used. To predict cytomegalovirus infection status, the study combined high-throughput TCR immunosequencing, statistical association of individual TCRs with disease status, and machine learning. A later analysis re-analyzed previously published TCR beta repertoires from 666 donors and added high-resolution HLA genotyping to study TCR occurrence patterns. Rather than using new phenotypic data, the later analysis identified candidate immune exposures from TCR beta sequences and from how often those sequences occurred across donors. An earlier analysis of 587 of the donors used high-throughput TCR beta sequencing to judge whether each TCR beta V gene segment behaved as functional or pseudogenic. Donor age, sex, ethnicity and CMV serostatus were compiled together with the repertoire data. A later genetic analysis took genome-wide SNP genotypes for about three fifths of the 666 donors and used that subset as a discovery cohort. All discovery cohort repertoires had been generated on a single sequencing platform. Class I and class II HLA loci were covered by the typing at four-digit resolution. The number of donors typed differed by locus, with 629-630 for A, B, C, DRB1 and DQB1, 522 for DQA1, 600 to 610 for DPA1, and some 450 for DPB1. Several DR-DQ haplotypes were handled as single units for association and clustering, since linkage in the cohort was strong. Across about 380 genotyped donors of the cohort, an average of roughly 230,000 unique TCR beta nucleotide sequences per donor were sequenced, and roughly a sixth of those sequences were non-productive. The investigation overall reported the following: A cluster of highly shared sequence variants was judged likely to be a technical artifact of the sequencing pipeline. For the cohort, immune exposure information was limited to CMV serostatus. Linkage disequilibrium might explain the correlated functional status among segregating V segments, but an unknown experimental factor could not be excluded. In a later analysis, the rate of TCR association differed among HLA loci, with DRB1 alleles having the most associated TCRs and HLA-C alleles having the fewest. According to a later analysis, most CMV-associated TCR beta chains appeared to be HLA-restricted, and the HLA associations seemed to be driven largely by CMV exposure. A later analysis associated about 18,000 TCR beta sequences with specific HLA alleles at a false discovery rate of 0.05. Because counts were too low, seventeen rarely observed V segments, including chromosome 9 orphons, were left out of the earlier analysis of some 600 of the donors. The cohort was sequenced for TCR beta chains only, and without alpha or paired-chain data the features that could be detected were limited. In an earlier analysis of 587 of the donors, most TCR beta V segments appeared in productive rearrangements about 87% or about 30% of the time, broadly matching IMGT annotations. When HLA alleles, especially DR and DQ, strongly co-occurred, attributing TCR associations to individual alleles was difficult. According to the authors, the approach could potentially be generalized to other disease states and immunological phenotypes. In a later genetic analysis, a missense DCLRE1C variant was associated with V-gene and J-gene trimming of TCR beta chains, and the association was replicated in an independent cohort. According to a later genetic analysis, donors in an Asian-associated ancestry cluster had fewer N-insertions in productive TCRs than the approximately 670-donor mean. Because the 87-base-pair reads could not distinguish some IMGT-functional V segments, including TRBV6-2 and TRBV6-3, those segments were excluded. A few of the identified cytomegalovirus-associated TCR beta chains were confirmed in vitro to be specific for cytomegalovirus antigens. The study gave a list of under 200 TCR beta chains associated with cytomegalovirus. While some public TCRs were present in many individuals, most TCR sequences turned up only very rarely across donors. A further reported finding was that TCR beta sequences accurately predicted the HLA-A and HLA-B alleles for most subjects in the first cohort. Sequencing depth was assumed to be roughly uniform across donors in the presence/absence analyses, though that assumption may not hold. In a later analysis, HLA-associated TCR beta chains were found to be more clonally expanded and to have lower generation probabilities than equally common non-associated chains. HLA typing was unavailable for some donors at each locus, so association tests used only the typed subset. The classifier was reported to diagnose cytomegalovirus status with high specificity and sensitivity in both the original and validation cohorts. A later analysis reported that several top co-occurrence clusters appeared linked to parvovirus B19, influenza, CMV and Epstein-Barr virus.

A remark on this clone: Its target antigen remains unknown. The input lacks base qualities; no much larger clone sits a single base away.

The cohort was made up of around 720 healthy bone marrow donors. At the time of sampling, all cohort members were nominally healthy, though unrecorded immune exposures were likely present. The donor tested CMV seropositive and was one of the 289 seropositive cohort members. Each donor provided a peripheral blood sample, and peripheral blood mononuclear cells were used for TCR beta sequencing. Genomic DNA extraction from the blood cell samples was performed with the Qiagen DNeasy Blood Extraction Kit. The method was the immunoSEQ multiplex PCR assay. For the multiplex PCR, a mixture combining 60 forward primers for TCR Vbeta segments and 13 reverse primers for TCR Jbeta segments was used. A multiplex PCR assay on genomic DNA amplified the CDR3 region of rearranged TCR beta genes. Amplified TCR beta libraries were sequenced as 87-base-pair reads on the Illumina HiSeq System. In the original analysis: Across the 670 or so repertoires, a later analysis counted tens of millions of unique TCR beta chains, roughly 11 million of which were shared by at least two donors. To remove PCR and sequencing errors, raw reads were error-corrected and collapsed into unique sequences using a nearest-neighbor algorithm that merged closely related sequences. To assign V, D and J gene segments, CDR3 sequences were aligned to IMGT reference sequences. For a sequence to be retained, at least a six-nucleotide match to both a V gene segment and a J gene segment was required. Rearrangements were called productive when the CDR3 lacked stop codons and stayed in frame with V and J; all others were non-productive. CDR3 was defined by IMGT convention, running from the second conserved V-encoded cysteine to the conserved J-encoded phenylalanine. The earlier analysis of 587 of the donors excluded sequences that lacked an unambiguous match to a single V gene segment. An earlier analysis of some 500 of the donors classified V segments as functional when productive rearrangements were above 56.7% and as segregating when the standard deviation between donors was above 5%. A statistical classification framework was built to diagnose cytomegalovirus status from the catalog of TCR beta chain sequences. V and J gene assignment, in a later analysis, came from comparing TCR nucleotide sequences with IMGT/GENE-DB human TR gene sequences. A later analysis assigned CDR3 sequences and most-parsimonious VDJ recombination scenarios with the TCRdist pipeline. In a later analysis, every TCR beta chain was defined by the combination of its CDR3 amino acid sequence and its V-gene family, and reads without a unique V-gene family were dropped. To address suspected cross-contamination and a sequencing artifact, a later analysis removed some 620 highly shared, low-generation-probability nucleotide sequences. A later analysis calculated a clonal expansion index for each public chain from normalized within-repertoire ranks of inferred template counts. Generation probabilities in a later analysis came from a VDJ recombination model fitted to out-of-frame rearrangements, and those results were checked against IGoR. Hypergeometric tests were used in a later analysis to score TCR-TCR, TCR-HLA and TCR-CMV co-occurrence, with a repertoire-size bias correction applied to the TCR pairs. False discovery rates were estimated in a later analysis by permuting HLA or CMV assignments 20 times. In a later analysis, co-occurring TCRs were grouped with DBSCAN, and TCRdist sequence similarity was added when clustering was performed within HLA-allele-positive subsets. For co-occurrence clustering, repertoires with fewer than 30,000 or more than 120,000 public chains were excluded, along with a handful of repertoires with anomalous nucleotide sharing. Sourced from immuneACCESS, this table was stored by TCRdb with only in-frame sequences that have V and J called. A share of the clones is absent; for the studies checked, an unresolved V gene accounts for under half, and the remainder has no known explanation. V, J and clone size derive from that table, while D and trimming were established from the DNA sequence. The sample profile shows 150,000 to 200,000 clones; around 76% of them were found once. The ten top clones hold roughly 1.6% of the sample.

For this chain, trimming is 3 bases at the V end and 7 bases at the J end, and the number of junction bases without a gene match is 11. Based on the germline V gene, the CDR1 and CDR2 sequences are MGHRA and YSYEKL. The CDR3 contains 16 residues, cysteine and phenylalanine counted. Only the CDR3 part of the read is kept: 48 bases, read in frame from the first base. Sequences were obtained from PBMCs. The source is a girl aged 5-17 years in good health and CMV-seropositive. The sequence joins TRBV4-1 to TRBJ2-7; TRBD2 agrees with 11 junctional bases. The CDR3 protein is CASSQTPSGRKGEQYF. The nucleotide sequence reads TGCGCCAGCAGCCAGACCCCTAGCGGGAGGAAGGGGGAGCAGTACTTC.